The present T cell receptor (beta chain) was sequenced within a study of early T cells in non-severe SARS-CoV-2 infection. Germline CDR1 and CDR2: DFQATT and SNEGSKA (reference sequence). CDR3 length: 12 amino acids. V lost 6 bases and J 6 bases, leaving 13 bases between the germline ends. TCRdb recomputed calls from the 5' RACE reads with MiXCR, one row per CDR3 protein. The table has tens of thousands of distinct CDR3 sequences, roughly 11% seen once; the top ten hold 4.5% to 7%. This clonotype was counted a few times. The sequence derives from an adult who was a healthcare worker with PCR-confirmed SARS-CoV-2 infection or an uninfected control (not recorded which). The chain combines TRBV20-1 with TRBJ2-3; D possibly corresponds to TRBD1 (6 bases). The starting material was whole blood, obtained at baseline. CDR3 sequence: CSAPTGSDTQYF. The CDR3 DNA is TGCAGTGCCCCAACAGGGTCGGATACGCAGTATTTT.